These 23 T cell receptor beta chains were all obtained from the same sample, sequenced in a study of cytomegalovirus exposure and HLA in healthy donors. The primer mix had 60 Vbeta and 13 Jbeta primers. Here immunoSEQ multiplex PCR was the method, and the copy in TCRdb shows in-frame clones only, minus some. This sample's table reports roughly 50,000 clones. Sequenced input: PBMCs. The receptors here all came from a male donor in good health and CMV-seropositive.

The chain joins TRBV5-1 to TRBJ2-3, with 8 bases lining up with TRBD2. CDR1 and CDR2 from the germline V gene are SGHRS and YFSETQ. V lost 4 bases to trimming and J lost 0 bases; unmatched junction nucleotides: 4. This CDR3 is 15 amino acids long. The chain's CDR3 is CASSPAGASTDTQYF. CDR3 in DNA: TGCGCCAGCAGCCCAGCGGGGGCTAGCACAGATACGCAGTATTTT.

V is TRBV19 and J is TRBJ1-5; TRBD1 matches 8 bases. There are 16 residues in the CDR3. Germline values: CDR1 LNHDA, CDR2 SQIVND (reference sequence). The V gene end was trimmed by 5 bases and the J gene end by 1 base; junction bases not matched to a gene: 7. The CDR3 DNA follows: TGTGCCAGTAGTGCCACAGGGGGGGTAAGCAATCAGCCCCAGCATTTT. This translates into CASSATGGVSNQPQHF.

This chain uses TRBV27 with TRBJ1-2; 7 nucleotides agree with TRBD1. J gave up 0 bases and V 5 bases, and 12 bases lay outside the gene matches. The CDR3 runs 17 residues. CDR1 and CDR2 (germline): MNHEY, SMNVEV (reference sequence). The CDR3 DNA reads as TGTGCCAGCAGTGCTACTGAAGCAGGGGGACCTAACTATGGCTACACCTTC. Translation: CASSATEAGGPNYGYTF.

V and J are TRBV7-9 and TRBJ2-7; D is unclear. Germline values: CDR1 SEHNR, CDR2 FQNEAQ (reference sequence). The V gene lost 2 bases and the J gene lost 3 bases, with 14 bases spanning the gap. The CDR3 runs to 15 residues. The CDR3 protein is CASSLSRGKFYEQYF. CDR3 coding DNA: TGTGCCAGCAGCTTAAGTCGCGGAAAGTTCTACGAGCAGTACTTC.

This sequence joins TRBV6-4 and TRBJ1-5; weak D call: TRBD1 (6 bases). This CDR3 has 15 amino acids. The germline CDR1 and CDR2 sequences are MRHNA and SNTAGT. Trimming took off 3 bases at V and 7 bases at J, with 16 bases between the two ends. This CDR3 is CASSEHPGVGQPQHF. The CDR3 DNA follows: TGTGCCAGCAGTGAGCACCCAGGGGTAGGGCAGCCCCAGCATTTT.

In regard to this clone: The DNA is omitted, as the CDR3 cannot be located on it reliably, and the CDR3 follows TCRdb's listing. J is TRBJ2-5 and V is TRBV2; TRBD2, the table's D call, lacks a check against the DNA. The length of the CDR3 is 15 amino acids, counting both ends. Germline lookup yields CDR1 SNHLY and CDR2 FYNNEI. The CDR3 is CASSDFRGAQETQYF.

The V gene is TRBV9, the J gene TRBJ2-7; D possibly corresponds to TRBD1 (6 bases). CDR3 length: 17 amino acids. Trimming took off 0 bases at V and 4 bases at J, with 20 bases between the two ends. Per germline, CDR1 SGDLS and CDR2 YYNGEE. DNA of the CDR3: TGTGCCAGCAGCGTAGCCCCCCAACAAGGGACATCATACGAGCAGTACTTC. This encodes CASSVAPQQGTSYEQYF.

The chain combines TRBV6-5 with TRBJ1-5; D not resolved. The length of the CDR3 is 13 residues. V was trimmed by 0 bases and J by 6 bases, leaving 6 bases between them. Germline CDR1 is MNHEY and CDR2 is SVGAGI. The DNA for the CDR3 is TGTGCCAGCAGTTACTCTTCGTTTCAGCCCCAGCATTTT. Amino acid sequence: CASSYSSFQPQHF.

The chain carries TRBV5-1 and TRBJ1-3; 7 nucleotides match TRBD1. V lost 3 bases to trimming and J lost 4 bases; unmatched junction nucleotides: 10. This CDR3 has 16 amino acids. CDR1 and CDR2 from the germline V gene are SGHRS and YFSETQ. In DNA form, the CDR3 reads TGCGCCAGCAGCTCCGAACCCGGGACAGCGGGAAACACCATATATTTT. It translates to CASSSEPGTAGNTIYF.

The chain is built from TRBV7-3 and TRBJ2-3; 15 positions agree with TRBD2. This CDR3 region has 17 residues. Germline CDR1 SGHTA, CDR2 FQGTGA. With V trimmed by 5 bases and J by 4 bases, 7 bases remained unmatched. The CDR3 reads CASSPGLAGGPSDTQYF. Written as DNA, the CDR3 is TGTGCCAGCAGCCCCGGACTAGCGGGGGGGCCCTCAGATACGCAGTATTTT.

The chain combines TRBV5-1 with TRBJ2-5; no clear D gene. CDR3 size: 11 residues. The V end was cut by 4 bases, the J end by 2 bases, with 3 bases between. From germline, CDR1 is SGHRS and CDR2 YFSETQ. The CDR3 DNA sequence: TGCGCCAGCAGCCTTCAAGAGACCCAGTACTTC. Translated: CASSLQETQYF.

CDR3 DNA: TGCGCCAGCAGCCGCGACACGAACACCGGGGAGCTGTTTTTT. Protein: CASSRDTNTGELFF. The chain combines TRBV4-3 with TRBJ2-2; unclear D gene. The CDR3 runs 14 residues. V was cut by 4 bases and J by 0 bases, with 6 bases left in between. CDR1 is LGHNA, CDR2 YSLEER, per germline.

J is TRBJ1-1 and V is TRBV27, with 12 bases lining up with TRBD1. Per the germline V gene, CDR1 is MNHEY and CDR2 is SMNVEV (reference sequence). This CDR3 contains 19 residues. With V trimmed by 5 bases and J by 3 bases, 16 bases remained unmatched. CDR3 protein: CASSPLWIGTGGQDTEAFF. The CDR3 DNA is TGTGCCAGCAGTCCCCTTTGGATTGGGACAGGGGGCCAGGACACTGAAGCTTTCTTT.

V usage is TRBV18 and J usage is TRBJ1-5; the D is unclear. This CDR3 spans 15 amino acids. Germline V lookup: CDR1 KGHSH, CDR2 LQKENI. Trimming shortened V by 2 bases and J by 3 bases, and 11 bases separated the two germline ends. The CDR3 is CASSPGSGLNQPQHF. CDR3 nucleotide sequence: TGTGCCAGCTCACCAGGGTCAGGACTCAATCAGCCCCAGCATTTT.

V and J are TRBV27 and TRBJ1-2, with D possibly matching TRBD1 (6 bases). CDR1 and CDR2 from the germline V gene are MNHEY and SMNVEV (reference sequence). Trimming took off 4 bases at V and 6 bases at J, with 18 bases between the two ends. The CDR3 totals 15 residues. The CDR3 sequence: CASSSYDRPLDGYTF. DNA of the CDR3: TGTGCCAGCAGTTCCTACGACAGGCCCCTCGATGGCTACACCTTC.

V usage is TRBV5-1 and J usage is TRBJ2-5, with 9 positions matching TRBD1. V shed 1 base, J shed 5 bases, and the junction held 9 bases outside the gene matches. The germline gives CDR1 SGHRS, CDR2 YFSETQ. The CDR3 contains 16 residues. For the CDR3, the DNA is TGCGCCAGCAGCTTGTCAGGGACAGGGTTGTCCGAGACCCAGTACTTC. Translation: CASSLSGTGLSETQYF.

V gene TRBV7-6 combines with J gene TRBJ2-1; 8 positions agree with TRBD1. Trimming cost V 5 bases and J 8 bases; bases outside gene matches: 2. The CDR3 sequence is 12 residues long. The V gene's germline CDR1 is SGHVS and CDR2 FNYEAQ. The chain's CDR3 is CASSPTGDEQFF. The CDR3 DNA reads as TGTGCCAGCAGCCCGACAGGGGATGAGCAGTTCTTC.

V is TRBV7-9 and J is TRBJ2-2, with D maybe TRBD2 (6 bases). V lost 1 base, J lost 4 bases, and 10 bases lay in between. Per germline, CDR1 SEHNR and CDR2 FQNEAQ (reference sequence). This CDR3 contains 15 residues. The CDR3 coding sequence is TGTGCCAGCAGCTTAGAGCGGGTTCTCACCGGGGAGCTGTTTTTT. Protein: CASSLERVLTGELFF. Drawing the rest from reference TRBV7-9 and TRBJ2-2, the complete variable domain is DTGVSQNPRHKITKRGQNVTFRCDPISEHNRLYWYRQTLGQGPEFLTYFQNEAQLEKSRLLSDRFSAERPKGSFSTLEIQRTEQGDSAMYLCASSLERVLTGELFFGEGSRLTVL.

The chain couples TRBV6-1 to TRBJ2-5, with 14 bases lining up with TRBD2. The ends lost 4 bases at V and 7 bases at J; junction bases unmatched: 11. Germline-derived CDR1 and CDR2 are MNHNS and SASEGT. The CDR3 runs 17 residues. The CDR3 sequence: CASSARTSGGPAGTQYF. Written as DNA, the CDR3 is TGTGCCAGCAGTGCCCGGACTAGCGGGGGGCCGGCGGGGACCCAGTACTTC.

This chain joins TRBV18 and TRBJ1-1, with 8 bases aligning to TRBD1. This CDR3 has 16 residues. Germline values: CDR1 KGHSH, CDR2 LQKENI. The trim removed 4 bases at V and 1 base at J, leaving 8 bases unmatched. CDR3 amino acids: CASSQTGGSWNTEAFF. CDR3 DNA: TGTGCCAGCTCACAAACAGGGGGATCATGGAACACTGAAGCTTTCTTT.

J is TRBJ2-3 and V is TRBV2; TRBD2 matches at 10 bases. The trim removed 5 bases at V and 1 base at J, leaving 12 bases unmatched. From germline, CDR1 is SNHLY and CDR2 FYNNEI. The CDR3 runs 18 residues. The CDR3 DNA is TGTGCCAGCAGTTCCCTAAGCGGGGGGGAGGGGGGCACAGATACGCAGTATTTT. This gives the protein CASSSLSGGEGGTDTQYF.

This chain links TRBV28 with TRBJ1-2, with 10 bases that match TRBD1. Germline loops: CDR1 MDHEN, CDR2 SYDVKM. Germline trimming cut 7 bases from V and 4 bases from J; bases unmatched to any gene: 6. The CDR3 sequence is 14 residues long. The CDR3 loop is CASTPGTGAYGYTF. The CDR3 DNA reads TGTGCCAGCACCCCCGGGACAGGGGCCTATGGCTACACCTTC.

V and J are TRBV7-2 and TRBJ1-5, with 7 bases fitting TRBD1. V lost 4 bases and J lost 5; bases outside the gene matches: 8. This CDR3 region has 15 residues. Germline CDR1 SGHTA, CDR2 FQGNSA. DNA for the CDR3: TGTGCCAGCAGCTCATCGGGACAGCTACATCAGCCCCAGCATTTT. Translated, it gives CASSSSGQLHQPQHF.